This T cell receptor beta chain comes out of a study of response to subunit inactivated influenza vaccine. Study results and caveats: Authors suggested seasonal influenza vaccinations each recruit few new T cells.

In this sample, this clonotype turned up a few times. Its matching antigen is unknown. Each CDR3 protein is one row after TCRdb ran MiXCR on the RT-PCR reads. This sample has some 500,000 distinct CDR3 sequences; roughly 13% occur once, and the top ten carry about 12%. The CDR3 covers 14 residues. V was clipped by 5 bases and J by 9 bases, with 18 bases between them. Germline values: CDR1 SGHTA, CDR2 FQGNSA. The V and J genes are TRBV7-2 and TRBJ2-3; tentative D call: TRBD2 (5 bases). The sequence was collected from a man over 45 who received an inactivated influenza vaccine. The material sequenced was PBMCs from blood, taken roughly 48 days after vaccination. DNA of the CDR3: TGTGCCAGCAGCCCGTTCCTTGTTGGGGAGACGCAGTATTTT. Translation: CASSPFLVGETQYF.